The T cell receptor beta chain described here comes from a study of OX40 agonist ivuxolimab in advanced cancers. This table comes from immunoSEQ multiplex PCR, and its TCRdb copy is limited to in-frame clones, with some not included. The table lists over 95,000 clones, approximately 95% of them singletons. Concerning this clone: Other DNA sequences in the same sample also yield this CDR3.

CDR3 length: 10 amino acids. The germline CDR1 and CDR2 sequences are SQVTM and ANQGSEA. V was cut by 4 bases and J by 5 bases, with 5 bases left in between. Specimen: CD4+ or CD8+ T cells sorted from blood, collected in a trial of the OX40 agonist ivuxolimab. The rearrangement links TRBV29-1 to TRBJ1-1; no clear D gene. This TCR came from an adult with an advanced solid tumor such as melanoma, head and neck, liver or kidney cancer. CDR3 in amino acids: CSVGGTEAFF. The CDR3 coding sequence is TGCAGCGTTGGGGGAACTGAAGCTTTCTTT.